The TCR beta chain under discussion was sequenced for a study of T cell responses to AZD1222 COVID-19 vaccine. The study, taken as a whole, reports: Baseline seropositives among AZD1222 recipients totaled only 5 to 7.

On this clone: Its specificity is unknown.

TCRdb keeps only in-frame clones here, not all; method: immunoSEQ multiplex PCR. The data show more than 150,000 clones, over 80% seen once. Germline lookup yields CDR1 SGDLS and CDR2 YYNGEE. V was pared by 4 bases and J by 6 bases, with 17 bases between. The CDR3 is 16 amino acids. The material was peripheral blood, obtained on day 0 of AZD1222 vaccination. The receptor was isolated from an adult in good health. The V and J genes are TRBV9 and TRBJ1-6; tentative D call: TRBD1 (6 bases). The chain's CDR3 is CASSLGGAGFNSPLHF. CDR3 DNA: TGTGCCAGCAGCCTTGGGGGGGCAGGGTTTAATTCACCCCTCCACTTT.